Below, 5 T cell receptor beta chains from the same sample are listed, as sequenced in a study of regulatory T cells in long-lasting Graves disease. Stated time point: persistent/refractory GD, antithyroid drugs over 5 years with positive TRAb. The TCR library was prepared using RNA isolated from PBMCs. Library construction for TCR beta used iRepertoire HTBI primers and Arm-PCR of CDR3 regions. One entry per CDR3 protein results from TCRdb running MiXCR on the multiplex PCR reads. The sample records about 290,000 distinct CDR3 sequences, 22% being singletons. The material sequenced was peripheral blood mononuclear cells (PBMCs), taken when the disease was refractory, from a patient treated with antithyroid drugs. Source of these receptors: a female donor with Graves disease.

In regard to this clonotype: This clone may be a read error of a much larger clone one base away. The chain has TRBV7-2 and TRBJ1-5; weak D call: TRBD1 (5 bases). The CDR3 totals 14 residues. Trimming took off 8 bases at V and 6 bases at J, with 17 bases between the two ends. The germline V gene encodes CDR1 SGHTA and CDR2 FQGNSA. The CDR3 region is CASALGTSGQPQHF. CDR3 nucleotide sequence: TGTGCCAGCGCCCTAGGGACCTCCGGTCAGCCCCAGCATTTT.

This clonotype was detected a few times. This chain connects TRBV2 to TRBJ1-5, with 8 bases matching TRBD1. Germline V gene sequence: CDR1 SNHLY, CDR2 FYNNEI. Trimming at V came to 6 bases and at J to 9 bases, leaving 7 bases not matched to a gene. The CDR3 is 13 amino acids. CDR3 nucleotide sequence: TGTGCCAGCAGGGGACAGGCCGAGGGGCCCCAGCATTTT. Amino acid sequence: CASRGQAEGPQHF.

The CDR3 region is CASSFPREGHDEQFF. The CDR3 DNA reads TGTGCCAGCAGTTTTCCTCGGGAGGGCCACGATGAGCAGTTCTTC. This chain connects TRBV27 to TRBJ2-1, with TRBD2 identical over 8 bases. V trimming: 3 bases; J trimming: 8 bases; junction bases outside the gene matches: 9. Germline CDR1 and CDR2: MNHEY and SMNVEV (reference sequence). There are 15 residues in the CDR3.

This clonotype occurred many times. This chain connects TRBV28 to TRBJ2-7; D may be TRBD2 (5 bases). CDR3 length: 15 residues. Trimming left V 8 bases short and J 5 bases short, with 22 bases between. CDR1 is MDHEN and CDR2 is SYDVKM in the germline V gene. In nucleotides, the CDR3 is TGTGCCAGCTCTCCCCTTCCGGGAAAAGGGAACGAGCAGTACTTC. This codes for CASSPLPGKGNEQYF. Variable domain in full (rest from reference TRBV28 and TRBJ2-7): DVKVTQSSRYLVKRTGEKVFLECVQDMDHENMFWYRQDPGLGLRLIYFSYDVKMKEKGDIPEGYSVSREKKERFSLILESASTNQTSMYLCASSPLPGKGNEQYFGPGTRLTVT.

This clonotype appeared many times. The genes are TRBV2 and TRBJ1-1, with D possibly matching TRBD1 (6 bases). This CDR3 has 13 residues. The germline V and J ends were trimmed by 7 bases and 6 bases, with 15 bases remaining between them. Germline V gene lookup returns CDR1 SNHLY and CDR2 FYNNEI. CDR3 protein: CASTDGQRPEAFF. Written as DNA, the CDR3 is TGTGCCAGCACCGACGGACAGAGGCCTGAAGCTTTCTTT.